A single sample gave rise to the 27 T cell receptor beta chains below, sequenced in a study of beta chain features in type 1 diabetes. The entirety of the isolated RNA underwent reverse transcription, so expressed TCRB transcripts were sequenced. Here immunoSEQ multiplex PCR was the method, and the copy in TCRdb shows in-frame clones only, minus some. The table has 300,000 or so clones, approximately 15% seen once. General study findings and limits: Significant though moderate, a shortening of TCRB CDR3s appeared in all four CD4+ subsets of Type 1 diabetes patients.

These receptors are not linked to any known antigen. Sequencing was carried out using naive CD4+ T cells from blood. The receptors were gathered from a man younger than 45 with type 1 diabetes.

Of note for this clone: Different DNA sequences within this sample yield the same CDR3. The chain is built from TRBV5-4 and TRBJ2-7; 7 bases match TRBD1. From germline, CDR1 is SGHNT and CDR2 YYREEE (reference sequence). This CDR3 has 14 residues. The V gene end was trimmed by 3 bases and the J gene end by 3 bases; junction bases not matched to a gene: 6. The CDR3 DNA reads TGTGCCAGCAGCTCCCGGGACAGAGGCTACGAGCAGTACTTC. This codes for CASSSRDRGYEQYF.

The chain has TRBV28 and TRBJ2-7; D uncertain. Germline V gene data show CDR1 as MDHEN and CDR2 as SYDVKM. This CDR3 comprises 16 residues. With 5 bases removed from V and 2 bases from J, the gap between germline ends came to 19 bases. CDR3 amino acids: CASSPALFGLPYEQYF. In DNA form, the CDR3 reads TGTGCCAGCAGTCCCGCCCTGTTTGGCCTCCCCTACGAGCAGTACTTC.

The table lists this clone with a few counts. The chain links TRBV18 to TRBJ1-2; 8 positions match TRBD1. Germline values: CDR1 KGHSH, CDR2 LQKENI. After removal of 6 bases from V and 1 base from J, the junction contained 10 bases not matched to a gene. This CDR3 is built from 16 residues. Here the CDR3 DNA reads TGTGCCAGCTCTCTACCGGACAGGGCAAATAACTATGGCTACACCTTC. Protein product: CASSLPDRANNYGYTF.

This clone was picked up a small number of times. For the CDR3, the DNA is TGCGCCAGCAGTGAGCCAGGGAGGACCGGGGAGCTGTTTTTT. This encodes CASSEPGRTGELFF. The V call is TRBV10-2, the J call TRBJ2-2, with a possible D match to TRBD2 (6 bases). The CDR3 extends over 14 amino acids. Trimming shortened V by 2 bases and J by 5 bases, and 9 bases separated the two germline ends. Germline V gene lookup returns CDR1 WSHSY and CDR2 SAAADI.

This chain links TRBV14 with TRBJ1-1; possible D gene TRBD1, 5 bases. Deletions cut 4 bases from V and 0 bases from J, with 9 bases between. Germline-derived CDR1 and CDR2 are SGHDN and FVKESK. CDR3 length equals 14 residues. DNA for the CDR3: TGTGCCAGCAGCCGAGACAGTTTGAACACTGAAGCTTTCTTT. Protein product: CASSRDSLNTEAFF.

This sequence joins TRBV30 and TRBJ1-2, with a weak D call TRBD1 (5 bases). Germline lookup yields CDR1 GTSNPN and CDR2 SVGIG (reference sequence). V was trimmed by 4 bases and J by 4 bases, leaving 10 bases between them. CDR3 length: 12 amino acids. The CDR3 DNA follows: TGTGCCTGGAAACAGGTCGGCTATGGCTACACCTTC. Amino acid sequence: CAWKQVGYGYTF.

This clone was picked up a small number of times. The chain couples TRBV13 to TRBJ2-5; 8 bases are a match to TRBD2. After removal of 6 bases from V and 3 bases from J, the junction contained 12 bases not matched to a gene. This CDR3 has 16 residues. The germline V gene encodes CDR1 PRHDT and CDR2 FYEKMQ (reference sequence). The CDR3 nucleotides are TGTGCCAGCAGGATCCGGCGAGAGCGGGAGAAAGAGACCCAGTACTTC. It codes for CASRIRREREKETQYF.

This clone occurred a few times. V gene TRBV5-1 combines with J gene TRBJ2-6, with D possibly being TRBD2 (6 bases). CDR3 length: 16 amino acids. CDR1 is SGHRS and CDR2 is YFSETQ in the germline V gene. The V and J ends lost 0 bases and 1 base respectively, with 8 bases between them. The CDR3 nucleotides read TGCGCCAGCAGCTTGGCGGGGACTTCTGGGGCCAACGTCCTGACTTTC. As protein: CASSLAGTSGANVLTF.

This clone has only a few counts. The CDR3 is CASSQTSGSFYEQFF. DNA of the CDR3: TGCGCCAGCAGCCAAACTAGCGGGAGTTTCTATGAGCAGTTCTTC. The chain combines TRBV4-3 with TRBJ2-1; 11 nucleotides match TRBD2. Germline-derived CDR1 and CDR2 are LGHNA and YSLEER. V trimming: 2 bases; J trimming: 8 bases; junction bases outside the gene matches: 5. The CDR3 is 15 residues long.

This chain connects TRBV7-9 to TRBJ2-1; TRBD2 aligns across 9 bases. Germline V gives CDR1 SEHNR, CDR2 FQNEAQ (reference sequence). The CDR3 length is 16 residues. Germline trimming cut 4 bases from V and 7 bases from J; bases unmatched to any gene: 11. CDR3 amino acids: CASSSTGAGGGNEQFF. DNA of the CDR3: TGTGCCAGCAGCTCCACAGGAGCGGGAGGTGGAAATGAGCAGTTCTTC. The whole variable domain, filled in from reference TRBV7-9 and TRBJ2-1, reads DTGVSQNPRHKITKRGQNVTFRCDPISEHNRLYWYRQTLGQGPEFLTYFQNEAQLEKSRLLSDRFSAERPKGSFSTLEIQRTEQGDSAMYLCASSSTGAGGGNEQFFGPGTRLTVL.

This clone was seen more than once but under ten times. The V gene is TRBV2, the J gene TRBJ1-1, with 8 positions matching TRBD1. This CDR3 is 15 amino acids long. J was trimmed by 0 bases and V by 2 bases; bases with no gene match: 2. Germline values: CDR1 SNHLY, CDR2 FYNNEI. The CDR3 sequence: CASSEQGAMNTEAFF. The CDR3 nucleotides are TGTGCCAGCAGTGAACAGGGGGCAATGAACACTGAAGCTTTCTTT. Variable domain in full (rest from reference TRBV2 and TRBJ1-1): EPEVTQTPSHQVTQMGQEVILRCVPISNHLYFYWYRQILGQKVEFLVSFYNNEISEKSEIFDDQFSVERPDGSNFTLKIRSTKLEDSAMYFCASSEQGAMNTEAFFGQGTRLTVV.

This clone was seen a few times. One junction end disagrees with the germline gene, perhaps due to a read error. The J gene is TRBJ1-2, the V gene TRBV6-5; 8 bases are a match to TRBD1. In germline, CDR1 is MNHEY, CDR2 SVGAGI. This CDR3 spans 12 amino acids. The CDR3 protein is CASSQGTGAPHF. The CDR3, as DNA: TGTGCCAGCAGTCAGGGGACAGGAGCTCCACACTTC.

This chain links TRBV2 with TRBJ2-2, with D maybe TRBD2 (5 bases). CDR1 and CDR2 (germline): SNHLY, FYNNEI. With 1 base removed from V and 5 bases from J, the gap between germline ends came to 14 bases. The CDR3 covers 16 residues. The CDR3 nucleotides are TGTGCCAGCAGTGAAGGGGCTAGCCCTAGAACCGGGGAGCTGTTTTTT. Its protein product is CASSEGASPRTGELFF.

This clone has a handful of counts. This chain connects TRBV2 to TRBJ2-4; D ambiguous. V lost 4 bases, J lost 0 bases, and 7 bases lay in between. Germline CDR1 SNHLY, CDR2 FYNNEI. CDR3 size: 14 residues. CDR3 in amino acids: CASSVLLAKNIQYF. CDR3 nucleotides: TGTGCCAGCAGTGTCCTTTTAGCCAAAAACATTCAGTACTTC.

This clone was recorded a few times. The chain links TRBV19 to TRBJ2-1; 8 positions agree with TRBD1. V shed 8 bases and J 1 base; nucleotides not matched to a gene: 4. Germline values: CDR1 LNHDA, CDR2 SQIVND (reference sequence). This CDR3 is built from 14 residues. CDR3 sequence reads: CASGDRSSYNEQFF. Here the CDR3 DNA reads TGTGCCAGTGGGGACAGGTCATCCTACAATGAGCAGTTCTTC.

Turning to this clone: At one boundary the junction diverges from the germline segment, which might be a read error. The chain joins TRBV18 to TRBJ2-1; 10 positions match TRBD1. Per germline, CDR1 KGHSH and CDR2 LQKENI. CDR3 length equals 15 residues. The CDR3 region has the DNA TGTACCAGCTCACCAAGTCCCGGGACAGGGGTGGAGCAGTTCTTC. It yields the protein CTSSPSPGTGVEQFF.

This chain uses TRBV7-9 with TRBJ2-7; possible D gene TRBD2, 7 bases. Looked up from germline, CDR1 is SEHNR and CDR2 is FQNEAQ (reference sequence). V was trimmed by 6 bases and J by 3 bases, leaving 18 bases between them. The CDR3 is made up of 15 amino acids. CDR3 region: CASSQGGGASYEQYF. CDR3 nucleotide sequence: TGTGCCAGCAGTCAAGGGGGGGGCGCAAGCTACGAGCAGTACTTC.

This chain connects TRBV19 to TRBJ2-1, with a possible D match to TRBD1 (5 bases). Trimming took off 3 bases at V and 12 bases at J, with 18 bases between the two ends. CDR1 is LNHDA and CDR2 is SQIVND in the germline V gene (reference sequence). The CDR3 totals 14 residues. This chain's CDR3 is CASSIQGTSLGQFF. Here the CDR3 DNA reads TGTGCCAGTAGTATCCAGGGTACATCGCTAGGGCAGTTCTTC.

V usage is TRBV2 and J usage is TRBJ2-7; possible D gene TRBD2, 6 bases. This CDR3 region has 11 residues. V was shortened by 5 bases and J by 6 bases, with 8 bases between the two germline ends. The germline V gene encodes CDR1 SNHLY and CDR2 FYNNEI. As DNA, the CDR3 is TGTGCCAGCAGTAGGGGAGGCGAGCAGTACTTC. It yields the protein CASSRGGEQYF.

The sample holds a few counts of this clone. The chain joins TRBV5-4 to TRBJ2-1, with a possible D match to TRBD2 (5 bases). Trimming left V 0 bases short and J 8 bases short, with 15 bases between. CDR1 is SGHNT and CDR2 is YYREEE in the germline V gene (reference sequence). The CDR3 consists of 15 residues. In DNA, the CDR3 is TGTGCCAGCAGCTTGGAAAGCGGACGGAGCCATGAGCAGTTCTTC. Translating it yields CASSLESGRSHEQFF.

This clone was picked up a small number of times. The rearrangement links TRBV19 to TRBJ2-1; no reliable D call. Trimming left V 6 bases short and J 10 bases short, with 19 bases between. Germline V gene data show CDR1 as LNHDA and CDR2 as SQIVND (reference sequence). The CDR3 covers 14 residues. This CDR3 is CASRSVLNPREQFF. The CDR3 coding sequence is TGTGCCAGTAGGTCGGTCCTTAACCCCCGGGAGCAGTTCTTC.

This clone was detected a few times. The V and J genes are TRBV7-9 and TRBJ2-3; tentatively, D is TRBD2 (6 bases). The CDR3 length is 14 residues. The V end lost 1 base, the J end lost 6 bases, and 11 bases lay between the germline ends. Germline V lookup: CDR1 SEHNR, CDR2 FQNEAQ (reference sequence). The CDR3 is CASSLGGGADTQYF. The CDR3, as DNA: TGTGCCAGCAGCTTAGGCGGAGGGGCGGATACGCAGTATTTT.

This rearrangement joins TRBV2 to TRBJ2-5, with a weak D call TRBD2 (5 bases). The CDR3 totals 13 residues. Trimming cost V 7 bases and J 0 bases, with 9 bases left between them. Germline V gene data show CDR1 as SNHLY and CDR2 as FYNNEI. The CDR3 DNA reads as TGTGCCAGCACAGCCGGGAACCAAGAGACCCAGTACTTC. Translated, it gives CASTAGNQETQYF.

This clone was observed a handful of times. This rearrangement joins TRBV28 to TRBJ1-1, with a possible D match to TRBD1 (6 bases). The V end was cut by 3 bases, the J end by 1 base, with 12 bases between. The CDR3 contains 15 residues. Germline CDR1 MDHEN, CDR2 SYDVKM. CDR3 nucleotides: TGTGCCAGCAGTTTCTCCGGGACACAGAACACTGAAGCTTTCTTT. Amino acid sequence: CASSFSGTQNTEAFF.

The V and J genes are TRBV2 and TRBJ2-5; 7 bases align to TRBD2. This CDR3 region has 14 residues. Unmatched junction bases numbered 9, after V lost 6 bases and J lost 5 bases. Per the germline V gene, CDR1 is SNHLY and CDR2 is FYNNEI. CDR3 DNA: TGTGCCAGCAGGCCGGGACTAACTCTGGAGACCCAGTACTTC. Translating it yields CASRPGLTLETQYF.

The chain combines TRBV6-1 with TRBJ2-5; D call uncertain. The CDR3 spans 14 residues. Trimming stripped 5 bases from V and 2 bases from J, with 12 bases between. Germline V gene lookup returns CDR1 MNHNS and CDR2 SASEGT. CDR3 in amino acids: CASSLAGGQETQYF. The CDR3 DNA sequence: TGTGCCAGCAGTCTCGCCGGCGGTCAAGAGACCCAGTACTTC.

The chain recombines TRBV5-4 with TRBJ2-5; 14 positions match TRBD2. Trimming at V came to 5 bases and at J to 4 bases, leaving 7 bases not matched to a gene. Germline CDR1 is SGHNT and CDR2 is YYREEE (reference sequence). CDR3 size: 16 residues. For the CDR3, the DNA is TGTGCCAGCAGTGGGACTAGCGGGAGTGTAAGAGAGACCCAGTACTTC. Translated, it gives CASSGTSGSVRETQYF. Drawing the rest from reference TRBV5-4 and TRBJ2-5, the complete variable domain is ETGVTQSPTHLIKTRGQQVTLRCSSQSGHNTVSWYQQALGQGPQFIFQYYREEENGRGNFPPRFSGLQFPNYSSELNVNALELDDSALYLCASSGTSGSVRETQYFGPGTRLLVL.